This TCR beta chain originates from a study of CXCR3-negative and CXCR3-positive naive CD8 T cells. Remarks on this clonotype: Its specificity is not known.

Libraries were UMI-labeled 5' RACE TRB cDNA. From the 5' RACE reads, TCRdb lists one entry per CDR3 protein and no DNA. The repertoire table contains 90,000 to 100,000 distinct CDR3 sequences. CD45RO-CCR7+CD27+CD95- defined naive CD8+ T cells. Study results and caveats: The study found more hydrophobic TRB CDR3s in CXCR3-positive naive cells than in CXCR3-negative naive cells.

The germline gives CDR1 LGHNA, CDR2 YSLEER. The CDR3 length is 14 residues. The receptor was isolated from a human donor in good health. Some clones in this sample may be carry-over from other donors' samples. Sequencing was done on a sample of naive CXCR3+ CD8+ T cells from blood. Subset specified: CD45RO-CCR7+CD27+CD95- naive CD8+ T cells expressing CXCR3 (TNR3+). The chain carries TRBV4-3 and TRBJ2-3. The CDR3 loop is CASSRAEAADTQYF.